What follows are 30 T cell receptor beta chains derived from one specimen sequenced in a study of cytomegalovirus exposure and HLA in healthy donors. This PCR relied on a set of 60 Vbeta primers and 13 Jbeta primers. Repertoires were generated with immunoSEQ multiplex PCR, while TCRdb's copy carries only in-frame clones and drops some. The sample lists around 70,000 clones; under 85% were seen once. Sequencing was carried out using PBMCs. These receptor sequences come from a woman in her 40s in good health and CMV-seropositive.

In this sample, this clone turned up a few times. This chain connects TRBV28 to TRBJ1-3; the match to TRBD1 covers 7 bases. The ends lost 7 bases at V and 3 bases at J; junction bases unmatched: 12. CDR1 and CDR2 from the germline V gene are MDHEN and SYDVKM. This CDR3 contains 16 residues. CDR3 DNA sequence: TGTGCCAGCACCGTACAGGGGAGCTCTTTTGGAAACACCATATATTTT. This translates into CASTVQGSSFGNTIYF. Combining the CDR3 with reference TRBV28 and TRBJ1-3 gives the whole variable domain DVKVTQSSRYLVKRTGEKVFLECVQDMDHENMFWYRQDPGLGLRLIYFSYDVKMKEKGDIPEGYSVSREKKERFSLILESASTNQTSMYLCASTVQGSSFGNTIYFGEGSWLTVV.

V and J are TRBV28 and TRBJ2-1; tentative D call: TRBD1 (5 bases). CDR1 MDHEN and CDR2 SYDVKM come from the germline V gene. The CDR3 contains 14 residues. Trimming cost V 6 bases and J 6 bases, with 15 bases left between them. The CDR3 region has the DNA TGTGCCAGCAGAGGAACGACAGAAATCAATGAGCAGTTCTTC. This codes for CASRGTTEINEQFF.

This clone qualifies as large (0.1 to 1%). V and J are TRBV4-1 and TRBJ2-7, with a weak D call TRBD1 (5 bases). The CDR3 is made up of 14 amino acids. CDR1 and CDR2 from the germline V gene are MGHRA and YSYEKL. The germline V and J ends were trimmed by 1 base and 3 bases, with 10 bases remaining between them. CDR3 region: CASSQVQGIYEQYF. In DNA, the CDR3 is TGCGCCAGCAGCCAAGTTCAGGGAATCTACGAGCAGTACTTC.

V gene TRBV9 combines with J gene TRBJ2-1; a weak D match, TRBD1 (6 bases). This CDR3 has 13 amino acids. V was cut by 6 bases and J by 3 bases, with 10 bases left in between. Germline-derived CDR1 and CDR2 are SGDLS and YYNGEE. CDR3 protein: CASTTGLYNEQFF. The CDR3 nucleotides are TGTGCCAGCACTACAGGGCTCTACAATGAGCAGTTCTTC.

V is TRBV28 and J is TRBJ2-7; TRBD1 aligns across 7 bases. Germline values: CDR1 MDHEN, CDR2 SYDVKM. V shed 6 bases, J shed 0 bases, and the junction held 5 bases outside the gene matches. The length of the CDR3 is 14 residues. The CDR3, as DNA: TGTGCCAGCAGCTACTGGGACAGCTCCTACGAGCAGTACTTC. Its translation is CASSYWDSSYEQYF.

This rearrangement joins TRBV6-5 to TRBJ2-7, with TRBD1 matching over 7 bases. Trimming removed 8 bases from V and 3 bases from J; junction bases left unmatched: 7. Per germline, CDR1 MNHEY and CDR2 SVGAGI. CDR3 length equals 13 residues. The CDR3 sequence is CASGQERFYEQYF. The DNA for the CDR3 is TGTGCCAGCGGACAGGAAAGATTCTACGAGCAGTACTTC.

V gene TRBV5-4 combines with J gene TRBJ1-6, with TRBD1 as a possible D gene (6 bases). This CDR3 is built from 16 residues. CDR1 is SGHNT, CDR2 YYREEE, per germline (reference sequence). Trimming stripped 4 bases from V and 7 bases from J, with 18 bases between. The chain's CDR3 is CASSPTGTGGNSPLHF. In nucleotides, the CDR3 is TGTGCCAGCAGCCCAACAGGGACCGGTGGAAATTCACCCCTCCACTTT.

The chain couples TRBV30 to TRBJ1-3, with 7 nucleotides matching TRBD1. This CDR3 has 12 residues. CDR1 is GTSNPN and CDR2 is SVGIG in the germline V gene (reference sequence). Unmatched junction bases numbered 0, after V lost 5 bases and J lost 2 bases. The CDR3 DNA reads TGTGCCTGGGACAGGGCTGGAAACACCATATATTTT. This sequence encodes CAWDRAGNTIYF.

V gene TRBV4-1 combines with J gene TRBJ2-2; a weak D match, TRBD1 (6 bases). Germline V CDR1 and CDR2: MGHRA, YSYEKL. There are 20 residues in the CDR3. Trimming shortened V by 0 bases and J by 2 bases, and 22 bases separated the two germline ends. The CDR3 loop is CASSQDELDSRDTNTGELFF. The CDR3 DNA reads TGCGCCAGCAGCCAAGATGAATTGGACAGCCGAGATACAAACACCGGGGAGCTGTTTTTT.

The V gene is TRBV30, the J gene TRBJ2-7; maybe TRBD2 (6 bases). The ends were cut back, 0 bases at V and 10 bases at J, with 13 bases in the middle. CDR3 length: 12 residues. Germline V gives CDR1 GTSNPN, CDR2 SVGIG (reference sequence). This CDR3 is CAWSVGGFEQYF. The DNA of the CDR3 is TGTGCCTGGAGTGTGGGGGGATTTGAACAGTACTTC.

The V call is TRBV19, the J call TRBJ1-4; possible D gene TRBD1, 5 bases. The CDR3 loop spans 13 amino acids. V lost 3 bases to trimming and J lost 5 bases, with 7 bases between them. Germline V CDR1 and CDR2: LNHDA, SQIVND (reference sequence). The DNA of the CDR3 is TGTGCCAGTAGTATTTCAGGGAATGAAAAACTGTTTTTT. This gives the protein CASSISGNEKLFF.

This clone was seen ten or more times. The chain is built from TRBV6-4 and TRBJ1-4; possible D gene TRBD1, 6 bases. Germline V gives CDR1 MRHNA, CDR2 SNTAGT. V lost 5 bases to trimming and J lost 7 bases, with 17 bases between them. The CDR3 loop spans 15 amino acids. CDR3: CASSPLSGTTEKLFF. Here the CDR3 DNA reads TGTGCCAGCAGTCCCCTCAGTGGGACAACTGAAAAACTGTTTTTT.

This chain joins TRBV4-1 and TRBJ1-5; 8 bases map to TRBD1. Germline CDR1 reads MGHRA; CDR2 reads YSYEKL. With 0 bases clipped from V and 3 bases from J, the junction kept 7 bases outside the gene matches. The CDR3 sequence is 17 residues long. CDR3 residues: CASSQERRTGYNQPQHF. The CDR3 DNA is TGCGCCAGCAGCCAAGAGAGAAGGACAGGGTACAATCAGCCCCAGCATTTT.

The V and J genes are TRBV28 and TRBJ2-3, with D perhaps matching TRBD2 (5 bases). V gave up 4 bases and J gave up 6 bases, with 14 bases separating them. CDR1 and CDR2 (germline): MDHEN, SYDVKM. The CDR3 is 14 residues long. Here the CDR3 reads CASSSGGVTDTQYF. In DNA form, the CDR3 reads TGTGCCAGCAGTTCAGGAGGTGTCACGGATACGCAGTATTTT.

V gene TRBV6-5 combines with J gene TRBJ1-4; possible D gene TRBD1, 5 bases. Germline assignment: CDR1 MNHEY and CDR2 SVGAGI. This CDR3 is built from 13 residues. The V end lost 2 bases, the J end lost 5 bases, and 6 bases lay between the germline ends. The CDR3 region is CASSYGANEKLFF. In DNA form, the CDR3 reads TGTGCCAGCAGTTACGGGGCCAATGAAAAACTGTTTTTT.

As to this clone: The same CDR3 also results from other DNA sequences found in this sample. The V and J genes are TRBV9 and TRBJ2-3, with 7 bases fitting TRBD2. V gave up 6 bases and J gave up 0 bases; unmatched junction bases: 4. The V gene's germline CDR1 is SGDLS and CDR2 YYNGEE. This CDR3 is 14 amino acids long. Written as DNA, the CDR3 is TGTGCCAGCAACTACGGGGGGAGCACAGATACGCAGTATTTT. It codes for CASNYGGSTDTQYF.

The chain combines TRBV7-9 with TRBJ2-7, with D possibly being TRBD2 (5 bases). Deletions cut 1 base from V and 12 bases from J, with 13 bases between. This CDR3 spans 12 amino acids. The germline V gene encodes CDR1 SEHNR and CDR2 FQNEAQ (reference sequence). CDR3 coding DNA: TGTGCCAGCAGCTTAGACGGGGTGGAAGGGTACTTC. Translation gives CASSLDGVEGYF. Filled out from reference TRBV7-9 and TRBJ2-7, the complete variable domain reads DTGVSQNPRHKITKRGQNVTFRCDPISEHNRLYWYRQTLGQGPEFLTYFQNEAQLEKSRLLSDRFSAERPKGSFSTLEIQRTEQGDSAMYLCASSLDGVEGYFGPGTRLTVT.

The chain uses TRBV6-5 and TRBJ1-1; D is unresolved. V shed 7 bases and J shed 0 bases, with 15 bases lying between them. This CDR3 contains 15 residues. Germline-derived CDR1 and CDR2 are MNHEY and SVGAGI. CDR3 DNA: TGTGCCAGCATCAGAAACATAGACATGAACACTGAAGCTTTCTTT. Translation: CASIRNIDMNTEAFF.

The chain couples TRBV7-9 to TRBJ1-2; TRBD1 aligns across 8 bases. Trimming removed 7 bases from V and 7 bases from J; junction bases left unmatched: 5. The germline gives CDR1 SEHNR, CDR2 FQNEAQ (reference sequence). CDR3 length equals 12 residues. Here the CDR3 DNA reads TGTGCCAGCAAGGGACAGGCAGTTGGCTACACCTTC. Its protein product is CASKGQAVGYTF.

The V gene is TRBV4-1, the J gene TRBJ1-2; 7 bases are shared with TRBD1. V lost 3 bases, J lost 7 bases, and 8 bases stayed unmatched. Germline V gene lookup returns CDR1 MGHRA and CDR2 YSYEKL. The CDR3 has 14 amino acids. The CDR3 coding sequence is TGCGCCAGCAGCCATCCCGGACAGGACCCTGGCTACACCTTC. This encodes CASSHPGQDPGYTF.

J is TRBJ1-2 and V is TRBV5-5, with no clear D. Germline V lookup: CDR1 SGHKS, CDR2 YYEKEE (reference sequence). The CDR3 runs 13 residues. Trimming stripped 0 bases from V and 8 bases from J, with 11 bases between. CDR3 coding DNA: TGTGCCAGCAGCTTGGATTGGTCTCGGGGCTACACCTTC. This gives the protein CASSLDWSRGYTF.

This clone was counted a single time. This sequence joins TRBV6-1 and TRBJ1-1, with a weak D call TRBD1 (5 bases). Trimming took 2 bases from V and 6 from J, leaving 22 bases between them. This CDR3 has 17 residues. Germline assignment: CDR1 MNHNS and CDR2 SASEGT. As DNA, the CDR3 is TGTGCCAGCAGTGAATGGGGCATTGGGGAACCTAACCCTGAAGCTTTCTTT. Its translation is CASSEWGIGEPNPEAFF.

V is TRBV7-8 and J is TRBJ1-5, with 11 nucleotides matching TRBD1. Trimming at V came to 3 bases and at J to 4 bases, leaving 2 bases not matched to a gene. The CDR3 runs 15 residues. CDR1 and CDR2 (germline): SGHVS, FQNEAQ. CDR3 sequence reads: CASSFGTGGNQPQHF. Here the CDR3 DNA reads TGTGCCAGCAGCTTCGGGACAGGGGGGAATCAGCCCCAGCATTTT.

V and J are TRBV7-2 and TRBJ2-1; 8 nucleotides align to TRBD2. The CDR3 extends over 17 amino acids. V dropped 5 bases and J dropped 4; count of bases not matched to a gene: 13. Germline CDR1 is SGHTA and CDR2 is FQGNSA. The chain's CDR3 is CASSPLGFQRGYNEQFF. DNA for the CDR3: TGTGCCAGCAGCCCCCTGGGGTTCCAGCGGGGGTACAATGAGCAGTTCTTC. Filled out from reference TRBV7-2 and TRBJ2-1, the complete variable domain reads GAGVSQSPSNKVTEKGKDVELRCDPISGHTALYWYRQSLGQGLEFLIYFQGNSAPDKSGLPSDRFSAERTGGSVSTLTIQRTQQEDSAVYLCASSPLGFQRGYNEQFFGPGTRLTVL.

The genes are TRBV2 and TRBJ2-5, with unresolved D. The CDR3 is 13 amino acids. Germline loops: CDR1 SNHLY, CDR2 FYNNEI. The germline V and J ends were trimmed by 6 bases and 3 bases, with 11 bases remaining between them. This chain's CDR3 is CASSSERKETQYF. As DNA, the CDR3 is TGTGCCAGCAGCTCGGAGCGAAAAGAGACCCAGTACTTC.

The chain links TRBV10-3 to TRBJ1-1, with 7 bases aligning to TRBD1. CDR3 length: 14 residues. Trimming cost V 10 bases and J 0 bases; bases outside gene matches: 8. Germline V lookup: CDR1 ENHRY, CDR2 SYGVKD. CDR3 in DNA: TGTGCCAACCGACCAGGGGGAATGAACACTGAAGCTTTCTTT. Its translation is CANRPGGMNTEAFF.

The gene calls are TRBV5-6 and TRBJ2-7, with 12 positions matching TRBD2. Per the germline V gene, CDR1 is SGHDT and CDR2 is YYEEEE. The J segment lost 3 bases and the V segment lost 1 base, leaving 8 bases of the junction unmatched. The CDR3 has 17 residues. CDR3 nucleotide sequence: TGTGCCAGCAGCTTGCGACTAGCGGGGGCCGATGGCTACGAGCAGTACTTC. This gives the protein CASSLRLAGADGYEQYF.

The chain employs TRBV29-1 and TRBJ2-6; 9 bases are a match to TRBD1. CDR1 SQVTM and CDR2 ANQGSEA come from the germline V gene. The CDR3 is 16 residues long. With V trimmed by 6 bases and J by 0 bases, 6 bases remained unmatched. The CDR3 spells CSVRDRANSGANVLTF. The CDR3 DNA sequence: TGCAGCGTCCGGGACAGGGCTAACTCTGGGGCCAACGTCCTGACTTTC.

The chain carries TRBV30 and TRBJ1-4; TRBD1 agrees at 7 bases. From germline, CDR1 is GTSNPN and CDR2 SVGIG (reference sequence). V was pared by 0 bases and J by 7 bases, with 5 bases of the junction left unmatched. This CDR3 spans 14 amino acids. CDR3 coding DNA: TGTGCCTGGAGTGTACGGAGGGGGCTTGAAAAACTGTTTTTT. Translated, it gives CAWSVRRGLEKLFF.

The gene calls are TRBV7-9 and TRBJ2-7; D may be TRBD1 (6 bases). Looked up from germline, CDR1 is SEHNR and CDR2 is FQNEAQ (reference sequence). The V gene lost 5 bases and the J gene lost 0 bases, with 11 bases spanning the gap. This CDR3 has 14 residues. The DNA for the CDR3 is TGTGCCAGCAGCCCCACAGGGAACTCCTACGAGCAGTACTTC. Translating it yields CASSPTGNSYEQYF. The variable domain in full, with the rest retrieved from reference TRBV7-9 and TRBJ2-7, is DTGVSQNPRHKITKRGQNVTFRCDPISEHNRLYWYRQTLGQGPEFLTYFQNEAQLEKSRLLSDRFSAERPKGSFSTLEIQRTEQGDSAMYLCASSPTGNSYEQYFGPGTRLTVT.